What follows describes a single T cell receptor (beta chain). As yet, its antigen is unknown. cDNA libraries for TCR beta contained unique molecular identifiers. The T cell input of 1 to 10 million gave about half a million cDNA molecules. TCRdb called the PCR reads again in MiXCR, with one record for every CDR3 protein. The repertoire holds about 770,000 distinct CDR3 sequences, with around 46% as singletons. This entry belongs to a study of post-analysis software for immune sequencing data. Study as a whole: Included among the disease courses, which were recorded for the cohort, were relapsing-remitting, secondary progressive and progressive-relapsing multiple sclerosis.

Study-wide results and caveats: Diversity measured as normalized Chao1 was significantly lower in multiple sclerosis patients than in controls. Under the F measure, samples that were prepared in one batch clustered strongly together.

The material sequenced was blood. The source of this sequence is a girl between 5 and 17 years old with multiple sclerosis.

The CDR3 is CSARSGGQPQHF. The DNA for the CDR3 is TGCAGTGCCAGATCCGGGGGTCAGCCCCAGCATTTT. The chain uses TRBV20-1 and TRBJ1-5; TRBD1 is a possible D gene (5 bases). Trimming took 6 bases from V and 6 from J, leaving 12 bases between them. CDR1 DFQATT and CDR2 SNEGSKA come from the germline V gene (reference sequence). The length of the CDR3 is 12 residues.